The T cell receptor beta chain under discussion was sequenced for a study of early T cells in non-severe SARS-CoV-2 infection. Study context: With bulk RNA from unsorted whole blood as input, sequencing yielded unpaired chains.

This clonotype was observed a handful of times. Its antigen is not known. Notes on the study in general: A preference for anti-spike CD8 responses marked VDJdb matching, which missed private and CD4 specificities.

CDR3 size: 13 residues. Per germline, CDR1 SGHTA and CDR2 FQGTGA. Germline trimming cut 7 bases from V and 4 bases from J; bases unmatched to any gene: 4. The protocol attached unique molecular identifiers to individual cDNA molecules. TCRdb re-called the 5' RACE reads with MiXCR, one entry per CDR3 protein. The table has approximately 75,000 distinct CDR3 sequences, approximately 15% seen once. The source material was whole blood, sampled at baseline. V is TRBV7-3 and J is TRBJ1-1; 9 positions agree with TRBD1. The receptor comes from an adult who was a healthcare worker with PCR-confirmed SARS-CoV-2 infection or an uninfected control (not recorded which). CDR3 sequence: CASTTTGGTEAFF. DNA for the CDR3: TGTGCCAGCACCACGACAGGGGGCACTGAAGCTTTCTTT.